A single sample gave rise to the 21 T cell receptor beta chains below, sequenced in a study of OX40 agonist ivuxolimab in advanced cancers. The table came from immunoSEQ multiplex PCR; TCRdb's copy has only in-frame clones and leaves some out. The table records around 94,000 clones, around 87% of them present only once. Sequencing used CD4+ or CD8+ T cells sorted from blood, obtained in a trial of the OX40 agonist ivuxolimab. These receptors were collected from an adult with an advanced solid tumor such as melanoma, head and neck, liver or kidney cancer.

V and J are TRBV27 and TRBJ2-1; no clear D gene. V was clipped by 7 bases and J by 7 bases, with 17 bases between them. CDR1 is MNHEY and CDR2 is SMNVEV in the germline V gene (reference sequence). This CDR3 has 14 residues. The CDR3 sequence is CASTRLLNENEQFF. CDR3 in DNA: TGTGCCAGCACCCGGCTACTCAATGAGAATGAGCAGTTCTTC.

CDR3 amino acids: CASSLSGARNTEAFF. The CDR3 DNA is TGCGCCAGCAGCTTGTCGGGGGCGCGAAACACTGAAGCTTTCTTT. This chain uses TRBV5-1 with TRBJ1-1; tentative D call: TRBD1 (6 bases). The germline V gene encodes CDR1 SGHRS and CDR2 YFSETQ. The CDR3 contains 15 residues. Between the trimmed V and J ends, which lost 1 base and 2 bases, there was a span of 12 bases.

The chain is built from TRBV5-8 and TRBJ2-7, with 7 bases that match TRBD1. With 6 bases clipped from V and 2 bases from J, the junction kept 5 bases outside the gene matches. Germline values: CDR1 SGHTS, CDR2 YDEGEE. This CDR3 comprises 13 residues. The CDR3 region is CASNRDSPYEQYF. In DNA, the CDR3 is TGTGCCAGCAACCGGGACAGCCCCTACGAGCAGTACTTC.

The gene calls are TRBV5-5 and TRBJ2-2; TRBD1 aligns across 7 bases. The trim removed 0 bases at V and 0 bases at J, leaving 8 bases unmatched. Germline V lookup: CDR1 SGHKS, CDR2 YYEKEE (reference sequence). This CDR3 contains 18 residues. The CDR3 region is CASSLEVRQGANTGELFF. For the CDR3, the DNA is TGTGCCAGCAGCTTGGAGGTTCGGCAGGGGGCGAACACCGGGGAGCTGTTTTTT.

CDR3 nucleotides: TGTGCCAGCAGCTTATGGTCCGGCTCTGGAAACACCATATATTTT. Protein sequence: CASSLWSGSGNTIYF. The chain has TRBV11-2 and TRBJ1-3; D unresolved. The CDR3 covers 15 residues. The germline V gene encodes CDR1 SGHAT and CDR2 FQNNGV. With 2 bases removed from V and 0 bases from J, the gap between germline ends came to 8 bases.

This clone was seen only once. In DNA, the CDR3 is TGTGCCAGCAGCGACGGGACAGGGTGGAACACTGAAGCTTTCTTT. It encodes CASSDGTGWNTEAFF. This chain connects TRBV6-5 to TRBJ1-1, with 9 nucleotides matching TRBD1. The CDR3 has 15 residues. The trim removed 6 bases at V and 1 base at J, leaving 6 bases unmatched. Per the germline V gene, CDR1 is MNHEY and CDR2 is SVGAGI.

The chain links TRBV19 to TRBJ1-1, with D perhaps TRBD1 (5 bases). From germline, CDR1 is LNHDA and CDR2 SQIVND (reference sequence). This CDR3 comprises 15 residues. Deletions cut 1 base from V and 1 base from J, with 10 bases between. Here the CDR3 DNA reads TGTGCCAGTAGTATAGGCGGGGCAGGGAACACTGAAGCTTTCTTT. This gives the protein CASSIGGAGNTEAFF.

The rearrangement uses TRBV11-2 and TRBJ2-7; the match to TRBD1 covers 11 bases. The CDR3 is 14 amino acids. V lost 4 bases and J lost 6; bases outside the gene matches: 5. In germline, CDR1 is SGHAT, CDR2 FQNNGV. Here the CDR3 DNA reads TGTGCCAGCAGCTCCGTTGGGACAGGGGGCGAGCAGTACTTC. Its protein is CASSSVGTGGEQYF.

The chain is built from TRBV14 and TRBJ2-1; D unresolved. Germline CDR1 SGHDN, CDR2 FVKESK. Trimming removed 0 bases from V and 6 bases from J, with 15 bases in between. The length of the CDR3 is 16 residues. The CDR3 DNA reads TGTGCCAGCAGCCAAGATCCAAGCGCTAGTGGCAATGAGCAGTTCTTC. Encoded protein: CASSQDPSASGNEQFF.

The CDR3 coding sequence is TGTGCCATCAGGGCCGACAGGGGAGCTAATGAGCAGTTCTTC. Amino acids: CAIRADRGANEQFF. The chain has TRBV10-3 and TRBJ2-1, with 8 bases lining up with TRBD1. Germline CDR1 and CDR2: ENHRY and SYGVKD. The CDR3 extends over 14 amino acids. J was trimmed by 7 bases and V by 6 bases; bases with no gene match: 8.

This clone was counted a single time. The chain recombines TRBV5-4 with TRBJ2-7; possible D gene TRBD2, 5 bases. CDR1 is SGHNT, CDR2 YYREEE, per germline (reference sequence). V was trimmed by 4 bases and J by 6 bases, leaving 8 bases between them. The CDR3 has 11 amino acids. This CDR3 reads CASSRGIEQYF. In DNA, the CDR3 is TGTGCCAGCAGCAGAGGGATCGAGCAGTACTTC.

The chain employs TRBV2 and TRBJ2-7; TRBD1 matches at 8 bases. The CDR3 runs 15 residues. Germline-derived CDR1 and CDR2 are SNHLY and FYNNEI. V shed 6 bases, J shed 5 bases, and the junction held 12 bases outside the gene matches. CDR3 nucleotide sequence: TGTGCCAGCAGGGATAGGACAGGGAAGGTCGACGAGCAGTACTTC. It yields the protein CASRDRTGKVDEQYF.

This sequence joins TRBV6-6 and TRBJ1-5; tentatively, D is TRBD1 (6 bases). The germline CDR1 and CDR2 sequences are MNHNY and SVGAGI (reference sequence). V was cut by 7 bases and J by 6 bases, with 13 bases left in between. The CDR3 loop spans 13 amino acids. The chain's CDR3 is CASIRKGGQPQHF. CDR3 DNA sequence: TGTGCCAGCATCCGAAAAGGGGGTCAGCCCCAGCATTTT.

The chain uses TRBV7-9 and TRBJ2-2; 9 bases match TRBD2. V was pared by 7 bases and J by 5 bases, with 14 bases of the junction left unmatched. Germline-derived CDR1 and CDR2 are SEHNR and FQNEAQ (reference sequence). The CDR3 loop spans 17 amino acids. CDR3 amino acids: CASTNPGGGASTGELFF. The CDR3 nucleotides are TGTGCCAGCACCAACCCCGGCGGGGGGGCAAGTACCGGGGAGCTGTTTTTT.

The chain is built from TRBV6-6 and TRBJ1-1, with unresolved D. CDR1 is MNHNY and CDR2 is SVGAGI in the germline V gene (reference sequence). This CDR3 has 11 amino acids. Trimming cost V 2 bases and J 7 bases, with 5 bases left between them. CDR3 amino acids: CASSYGVEAFF. CDR3 sequence (DNA): TGTGCCAGCAGTTACGGGGTTGAAGCTTTCTTT.

This sequence joins TRBV5-4 and TRBJ1-6; D gene unclear. Trimming took 5 bases from V and 5 from J, leaving 8 bases between them. CDR1 SGHNT and CDR2 YYREEE come from the germline V gene (reference sequence). This CDR3 is built from 13 residues. The CDR3 DNA reads as TGTGCCAGCAGAGAATACAATAATTCACCCCTCCACTTT. It specifies CASREYNNSPLHF.

The CDR3 coding sequence is TGTGCCAGCCGGGAAGGGACGGGAAAGAATCAGCCCCAGCATTTT. This translates into CASREGTGKNQPQHF. This chain uses TRBV18 with TRBJ1-5, with D possibly matching TRBD1 (5 bases). The CDR3 extends over 15 amino acids. Deletions cut 8 bases from V and 4 bases from J, with 18 bases between. CDR1 and CDR2 from the germline V gene are KGHSH and LQKENI.

V gene TRBV5-6 combines with J gene TRBJ2-7; D unresolved. CDR1 is SGHDT and CDR2 is YYEEEE in the germline V gene. This CDR3 contains 11 residues. V was cut by 2 bases and J by 7 bases, with 7 bases left in between. CDR3 protein: CASSFGGEQYF. The CDR3 nucleotides read TGTGCCAGCAGCTTCGGCGGAGAGCAGTACTTC.

This chain uses TRBV27 with TRBJ2-2; 11 nucleotides line up with TRBD1. Germline CDR1 is MNHEY and CDR2 is SMNVEV (reference sequence). The J segment lost 0 bases and the V segment lost 5 bases, leaving 5 bases of the junction unmatched. This CDR3 comprises 17 residues. The CDR3 DNA sequence: TGTGCCAGCAGTCGGCAGGGACAGGGGGCGAACACCGGGGAGCTGTTTTTT. Amino acid sequence: CASSRQGQGANTGELFF.

This chain joins TRBV13 and TRBJ2-1; D remains ambiguous. The CDR3 contains 13 residues. The germline gives CDR1 PRHDT, CDR2 FYEKMQ (reference sequence). V was cut by 5 bases and J by 3 bases, with 8 bases left in between. The CDR3 sequence is CASSPQDYNEQFF. The CDR3 bases are TGTGCCAGCAGCCCCCAGGACTACAATGAGCAGTTCTTC.

The V and J genes are TRBV10-2 and TRBJ2-5, with D possibly matching TRBD2 (6 bases). V gave up 7 bases and J gave up 4 bases, with 13 bases separating them. This CDR3 has 13 amino acids. Looked up from germline, CDR1 is WSHSY and CDR2 is SAAADI. CDR3 DNA sequence: TGCGCCAGCAACGCGGGGAGGATAGAGACCCAGTACTTC. Residues: CASNAGRIETQYF.